The clone carrying this T cell receptor (beta chain) has more than one count but fewer than ten. Each CDR3 protein is one row after TCRdb ran MiXCR on the PCR reads. The table has over 550,000 distinct CDR3 sequences, about 25% seen once. The data are from a study of molecular identifiers for immune sequencing clone quantification. V lost 0 bases, J lost 0 bases, and 6 bases lay in between. CDR1 SGHKS and CDR2 YYEKEE come from the germline V gene (reference sequence). The CDR3 is 14 amino acids. V and J are TRBV5-5 and TRBJ1-2, with unresolved D. This receptor was taken from a human donor in good health. Some libraries in this study had Jurkat cell RNA spiked in. Sequencing was carried out using naive CD8+ T cells from blood, with Jurkat cell RNA spiked in. The subset denotes: FACS-sorted CD8+CD4-CCR7+CD45RA+ naive T cells. CDR3 amino acids: CASSLGIANYGYTF. In nucleotides, the CDR3 is TGTGCCAGCAGCTTGGGCATTGCTAACTATGGCTACACCTTC.